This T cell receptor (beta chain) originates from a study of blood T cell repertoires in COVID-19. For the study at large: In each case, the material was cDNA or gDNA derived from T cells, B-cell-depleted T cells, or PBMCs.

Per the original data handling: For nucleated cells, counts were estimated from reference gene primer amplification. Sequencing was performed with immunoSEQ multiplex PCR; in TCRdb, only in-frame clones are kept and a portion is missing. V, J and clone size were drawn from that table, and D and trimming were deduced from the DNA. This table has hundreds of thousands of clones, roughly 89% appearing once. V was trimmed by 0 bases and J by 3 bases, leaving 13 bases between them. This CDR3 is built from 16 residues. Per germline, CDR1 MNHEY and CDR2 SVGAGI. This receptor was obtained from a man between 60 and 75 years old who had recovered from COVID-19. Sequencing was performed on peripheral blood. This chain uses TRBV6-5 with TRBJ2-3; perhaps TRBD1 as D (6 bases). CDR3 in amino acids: CASSYSKVQGTDTQYF. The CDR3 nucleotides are TGTGCCAGCAGTTACTCGAAGGTTCAGGGGACAGATACGCAGTATTTT.